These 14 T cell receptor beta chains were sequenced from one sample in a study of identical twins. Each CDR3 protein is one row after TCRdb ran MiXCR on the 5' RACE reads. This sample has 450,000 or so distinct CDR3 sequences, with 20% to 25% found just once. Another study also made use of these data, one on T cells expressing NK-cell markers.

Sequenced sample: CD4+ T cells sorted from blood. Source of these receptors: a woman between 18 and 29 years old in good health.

CDR3 in amino acids: CASSPLTLETQYF. DNA of the CDR3: TGTGCCAGCAGCCCCCTCACATTGGAGACCCAGTACTTC. The V call is TRBV7-2, the J call TRBJ2-5; D gene uncertain. CDR3 length equals 13 residues. Trimming pared 5 bases from V and 5 bases from J, leaving 12 bases between. The germline V gene encodes CDR1 SGHTA and CDR2 FQGNSA.

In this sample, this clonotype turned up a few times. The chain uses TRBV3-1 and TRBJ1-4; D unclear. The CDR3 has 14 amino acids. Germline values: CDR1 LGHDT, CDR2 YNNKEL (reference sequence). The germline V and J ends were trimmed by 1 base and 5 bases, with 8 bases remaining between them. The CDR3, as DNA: TGTGCCAGCAGCCAAGCCAGGTTAAATGAAAAACTGTTTTTT. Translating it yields CASSQARLNEKLFF.

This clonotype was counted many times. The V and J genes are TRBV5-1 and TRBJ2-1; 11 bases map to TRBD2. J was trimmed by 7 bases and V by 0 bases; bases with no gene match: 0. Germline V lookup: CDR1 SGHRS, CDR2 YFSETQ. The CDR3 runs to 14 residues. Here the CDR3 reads CASSLGTSGNEQFF. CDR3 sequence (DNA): TGCGCCAGCAGCTTGGGGACTAGCGGGAATGAGCAGTTCTTC.

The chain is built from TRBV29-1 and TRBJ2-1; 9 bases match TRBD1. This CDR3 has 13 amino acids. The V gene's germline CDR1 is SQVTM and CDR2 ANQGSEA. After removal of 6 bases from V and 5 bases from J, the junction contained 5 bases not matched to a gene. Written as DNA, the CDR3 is TGCAGCGTCCGGGACAGGGTCCACAATGAGCAGTTCTTC. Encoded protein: CSVRDRVHNEQFF.

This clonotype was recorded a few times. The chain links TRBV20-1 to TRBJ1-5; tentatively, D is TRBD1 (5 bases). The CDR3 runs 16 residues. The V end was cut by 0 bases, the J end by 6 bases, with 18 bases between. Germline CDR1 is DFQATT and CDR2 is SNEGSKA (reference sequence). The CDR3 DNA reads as TGCAGTGCTAGAGATCAAGGTAGGGGTTACGGTCAGCCCCAGCATTTT. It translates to CSARDQGRGYGQPQHF.

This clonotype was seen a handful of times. The CDR3 DNA reads TGCAGTCCCCTTCCAGGCAAGGGGGCGGAGCAGTACTTC. Translation gives CSPLPGKGAEQYF. The chain uses TRBV20-1 and TRBJ2-7, with TRBD1 identical over 7 bases. The CDR3 is made up of 13 amino acids. Germline V gene sequence: CDR1 DFQATT, CDR2 SNEGSKA (reference sequence). V dropped 8 bases and J dropped 7; count of bases not matched to a gene: 14.

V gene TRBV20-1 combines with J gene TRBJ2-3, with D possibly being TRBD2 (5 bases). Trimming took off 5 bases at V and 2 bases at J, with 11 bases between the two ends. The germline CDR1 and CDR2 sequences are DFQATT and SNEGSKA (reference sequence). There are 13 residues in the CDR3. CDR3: CSAPGLDTDTQYF. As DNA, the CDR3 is TGCAGTGCTCCAGGACTTGACACAGATACGCAGTATTTT.

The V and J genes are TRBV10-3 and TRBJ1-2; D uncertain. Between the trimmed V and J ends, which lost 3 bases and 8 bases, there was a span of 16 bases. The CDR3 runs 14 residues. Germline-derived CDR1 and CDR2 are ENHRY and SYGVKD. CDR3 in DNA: TGTGCCATCAGTGACTGGTCTCGAGGGAAGGGCTACACCTTC. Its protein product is CAISDWSRGKGYTF.

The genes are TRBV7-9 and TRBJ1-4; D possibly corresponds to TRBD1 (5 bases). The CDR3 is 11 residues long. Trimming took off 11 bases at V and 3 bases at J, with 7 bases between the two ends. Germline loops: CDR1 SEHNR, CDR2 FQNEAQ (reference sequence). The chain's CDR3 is CAGGANEKLFF. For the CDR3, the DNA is TGTGCCGGAGGGGCTAATGAAAAACTGTTTTTT.

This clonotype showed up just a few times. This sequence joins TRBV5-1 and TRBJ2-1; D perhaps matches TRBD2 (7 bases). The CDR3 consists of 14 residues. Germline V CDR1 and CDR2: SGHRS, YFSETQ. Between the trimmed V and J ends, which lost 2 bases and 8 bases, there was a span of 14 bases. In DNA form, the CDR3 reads TGCGCCAGCAGCTTCCGGGGGGCCTTGTATGAGCAGTTCTTC. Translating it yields CASSFRGALYEQFF. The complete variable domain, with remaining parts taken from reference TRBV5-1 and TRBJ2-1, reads KAGVTQTPRYLIKTRGQQVTLSCSPISGHRSVSWYQQTPGQGLQFLFEYFSETQRNKGNFPGRFSGRQFSNSRSEMNVSTLELGDSALYLCASSFRGALYEQFFGPGTRLTVL.

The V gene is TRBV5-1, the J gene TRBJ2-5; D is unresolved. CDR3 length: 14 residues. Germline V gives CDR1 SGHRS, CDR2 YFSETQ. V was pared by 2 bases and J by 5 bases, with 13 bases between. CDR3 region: CASSFRPTAETQYF. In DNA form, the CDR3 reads TGCGCCAGCAGCTTTCGCCCCACTGCGGAGACCCAGTACTTC.

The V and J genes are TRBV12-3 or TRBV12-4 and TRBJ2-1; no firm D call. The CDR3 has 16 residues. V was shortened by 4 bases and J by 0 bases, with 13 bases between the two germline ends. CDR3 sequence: CASSWVRLSSYNEQFF. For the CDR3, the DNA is TGTGCCAGCAGTTGGGTACGACTTAGCTCCTACAATGAGCAGTTCTTC.

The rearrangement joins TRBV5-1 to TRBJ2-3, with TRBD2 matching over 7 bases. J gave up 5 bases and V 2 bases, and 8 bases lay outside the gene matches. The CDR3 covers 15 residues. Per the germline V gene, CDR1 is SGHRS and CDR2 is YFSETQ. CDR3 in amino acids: CASSFRSGTEDTQYF. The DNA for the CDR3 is TGCGCCAGCAGCTTTAGAAGCGGGACCGAAGATACGCAGTATTTT.

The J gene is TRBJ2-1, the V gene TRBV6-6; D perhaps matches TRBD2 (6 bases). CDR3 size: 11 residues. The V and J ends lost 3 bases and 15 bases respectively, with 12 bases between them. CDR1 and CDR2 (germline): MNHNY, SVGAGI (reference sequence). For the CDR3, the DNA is TGTGCCAGCAGTTATAGGGCGGGACTGTTCTTC. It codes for CASSYRAGLFF.